The 32 T cell receptor beta chains listed next were all sequenced from one sample in a study of shared clonotypes between healthy human individuals. Sequenced by immunoSEQ multiplex PCR; TCRdb stores in-frame clones only, minus some. The sample consists of around 980,000 clones, around 82% of them appearing once. Material: memory CD4+ T cells from PBMCs. The subset was: CD45RA-negative fraction. These receptors came from a man younger than 30 in good health. Some clones in this sample may be carry-over from other donors' samples.

The CDR3 coding sequence is TGTGCCAGCAGACGTACGGGACTAGCAACCGGGGAGCTGTTTTTT. This translates into CASRRTGLATGELFF. J is TRBJ2-2 and V is TRBV28; 9 bases fit TRBD2. V was pared by 6 bases and J by 5 bases, with 7 bases of the junction left unmatched. The CDR3 extends over 15 amino acids. The V gene's germline CDR1 is MDHEN and CDR2 SYDVKM.

The chain joins TRBV5-4 to TRBJ1-1; tentative D call: TRBD1 (6 bases). The CDR3 length is 13 residues. V lost 1 base, J lost 8 bases, and 12 bases lay in between. Per the germline V gene, CDR1 is SGHNT and CDR2 is YYREEE (reference sequence). The CDR3 loop is CASSLRGLPEAFF. The CDR3 DNA reads TGTGCCAGCAGCTTGCGGGGGCTTCCCGAAGCTTTCTTT.

This chain connects TRBV2 to TRBJ2-3; TRBD1 aligns across 8 bases. Germline-derived CDR1 and CDR2 are SNHLY and FYNNEI. Trimming at V came to 6 bases and at J to 2 bases, leaving 7 bases not matched to a gene. The CDR3 extends over 15 amino acids. The DNA of the CDR3 is TGTGCCAGCAGAGACCGACAGGGGATCACAGATACGCAGTATTTT. This encodes CASRDRQGITDTQYF.

The chain recombines TRBV12-5 with TRBJ2-2; D uncertain. In germline, CDR1 is LGHNT, CDR2 FRNRAP. V gave up 0 bases and J gave up 4 bases, with 12 bases separating them. This CDR3 is built from 16 residues. The CDR3: CASGLVVTESTGELFF. DNA of the CDR3: TGTGCTAGTGGTTTGGTTGTTACAGAGTCCACCGGGGAGCTGTTTTTT. Using reference TRBV12-5 and TRBJ2-2 for the parts outside the CDR3, the full variable domain is DARVTQTPRHKVTEMGQEVTMRCQPILGHNTVFWYRQTMMQGLELLAYFRNRAPLDDSGMPKDRFSAEMPDATLATLKIQPSEPRDSAVYFCASGLVVTESTGELFFGEGSRLTVL.

The chain links TRBV9 to TRBJ2-7; 9 bases are shared with TRBD1. Germline CDR1 reads SGDLS; CDR2 reads YYNGEE. CDR3 length: 14 residues. V trimming: 3 bases; J trimming: 3 bases; junction bases outside the gene matches: 4. The CDR3: CASSAQGQGYEQYF. Here the CDR3 DNA reads TGTGCCAGCAGCGCCCAGGGACAGGGCTACGAGCAGTACTTC.

The V call is TRBV4-2, the J call TRBJ2-7, with D hard to call. The germline CDR1 and CDR2 sequences are LGHNA and YNFKEQ. V lost 1 base, J lost 3 bases, and 13 bases lay in between. The CDR3 extends over 15 amino acids. CDR3 sequence (DNA): TGTGCCAGCAGCCAAGGGTCTGGCCACCTCTACGAGCAGTACTTC. Protein product: CASSQGSGHLYEQYF.

The chain uses TRBV18 and TRBJ2-7; maybe TRBD2 (5 bases). The length of the CDR3 is 15 residues. Trimming took 2 bases from V and 0 from J, leaving 11 bases between them. Germline values: CDR1 KGHSH, CDR2 LQKENI. CDR3 region: CASSPGAAYSYEQYF. CDR3 sequence (DNA): TGTGCCAGCTCACCAGGAGCGGCATACTCCTACGAGCAGTACTTC. Using reference TRBV18 and TRBJ2-7 for the parts outside the CDR3, the full variable domain is NAGVMQNPRHLVRRRGQEARLRCSPMKGHSHVYWYRQLPEEGLKFMVYLQKENIIDESGMPKERFSAEFPKEGPSILRIQQVVRGDSAAYFCASSPGAAYSYEQYFGPGTRLTVT.

V and J are TRBV28 and TRBJ2-3; 8 bases fit TRBD1. This CDR3 contains 16 residues. Germline CDR1 MDHEN, CDR2 SYDVKM. J lost 4 bases, V lost 5 bases, and 11 bases had no gene match. The CDR3 DNA follows: TGTGCCAGCAGTCACCCCGGGACAGGAGGGGCAGATACGCAGTATTTT. As protein: CASSHPGTGGADTQYF. Supplemented by reference TRBV28 and TRBJ2-3, the full variable domain reads DVKVTQSSRYLVKRTGEKVFLECVQDMDHENMFWYRQDPGLGLRLIYFSYDVKMKEKGDIPEGYSVSREKKERFSLILESASTNQTSMYLCASSHPGTGGADTQYFGPGTRLTVL.

The chain combines TRBV6-6 with TRBJ1-5; D is perhaps TRBD1 (5 bases). The CDR3 is 16 residues long. Trimming pared 5 bases from V and 0 bases from J, leaving 14 bases between. Germline CDR1 reads MNHNY; CDR2 reads SVGAGI (reference sequence). CDR3 bases: TGTGCCAGCAGTGGGGGGAGACATTATAGCAATCAGCCCCAGCATTTT. This codes for CASSGGRHYSNQPQHF.

A note on this clone: This sequence is one base from a far larger clone and is likely a read error. J is TRBJ1-2 and V is TRBV30; the match to TRBD1 covers 7 bases. The CDR3 has 13 amino acids. With 5 bases clipped from V and 7 bases from J, the junction kept 10 bases outside the gene matches. Germline loops: CDR1 GTSNPN, CDR2 SVGIG (reference sequence). The DNA for the CDR3 is TGTGCCTGGGGTCTAGGGGGCCTTCGTGGCTACACCTTC. Encoded protein: CAWGLGGLRGYTF.

The chain employs TRBV6-6 and TRBJ1-1; no reliable D call. From germline, CDR1 is MNHNY and CDR2 SVGAGI (reference sequence). The V end lost 0 bases, the J end lost 10 bases, and 9 bases lay between the germline ends. This CDR3 is built from 12 residues. The CDR3 region has the DNA TGTGCCAGCAGTTACTCGTCCAGATTAGCTTTCTTT. Its protein is CASSYSSRLAFF.

The chain uses TRBV10-3 and TRBJ2-7; no clear D gene. Per the germline V gene, CDR1 is ENHRY and CDR2 is SYGVKD. CDR3 size: 15 residues. The ends were cut back, 3 bases at V and 0 bases at J, with 12 bases in the middle. The CDR3 loop reads CAISESRVSSYEQYF. The CDR3 nucleotides are TGTGCCATCAGTGAAAGTAGGGTCAGCTCCTACGAGCAGTACTTC.

V usage is TRBV5-1 and J usage is TRBJ1-2, with 9 nucleotides matching TRBD1. Germline V gene sequence: CDR1 SGHRS, CDR2 YFSETQ. Trimming at V came to 4 bases and at J to 8 bases, leaving 9 bases not matched to a gene. This CDR3 spans 14 amino acids. CDR3 residues: CASSPGTTGGGYTF. In nucleotides, the CDR3 is TGCGCCAGCAGCCCTGGGACGACAGGGGGAGGCTACACCTTC.

The V call is TRBV30, the J call TRBJ1-2, with D perhaps TRBD1 (5 bases). Germline V gene sequence: CDR1 GTSNPN, CDR2 SVGIG (reference sequence). This CDR3 contains 13 residues. Trimming removed 2 bases at V and 5 bases at J, with 12 bases between. As DNA, the CDR3 is TGTGCCTGGAGTCCCGGGACGGGGTATGGCTACACCTTC. Translating gives CAWSPGTGYGYTF.

This chain uses TRBV19 with TRBJ1-1; 8 bases are shared with TRBD1. This CDR3 spans 16 amino acids. V lost 8 bases and J lost 0; bases outside the gene matches: 11. The germline V gene has CDR1 LNHDA and CDR2 SQIVND (reference sequence). CDR3 coding DNA: TGTGCCAGTCGTACCGGGACAGGAGCCATGAACACTGAAGCTTTCTTT. It yields the protein CASRTGTGAMNTEAFF. The entire variable domain, with the rest obtained from reference TRBV19 and TRBJ1-1, is as follows: DGGITQSPKYLFRKEGQNVTLSCEQNLNHDAMYWYRQDPGQGLRLIYYSQIVNDFQKGDIAEGYSVSREKKESFPLTVTSAQKNPTAFYLCASRTGTGAMNTEAFFGQGTRLTVV.

This clone was seen just once. V usage is TRBV7-6 and J usage is TRBJ2-2, with 7 bases aligning to TRBD1. This CDR3 region has 15 residues. In germline, CDR1 is SGHVS, CDR2 FNYEAQ. Losses at the gene ends were 5 bases for V and 2 bases for J; bases not matched to a gene: 5. CDR3 sequence: CASSPQGFNTGELFF. DNA of the CDR3: TGTGCCAGCAGCCCACAGGGGTTCAACACCGGGGAGCTGTTTTTT.

V and J are TRBV28 and TRBJ2-7; TRBD2 agrees at 12 bases. V dropped 5 bases and J dropped 10; count of bases not matched to a gene: 12. Per germline, CDR1 MDHEN and CDR2 SYDVKM. CDR3 length: 15 amino acids. CDR3 bases: TGTGCCAGCAGTACGATTAAGGGACTAGCGGGCTCTCAGTACTTC. Translated: CASSTIKGLAGSQYF.

The genes are TRBV19 and TRBJ1-1, with 9 bases fitting TRBD1. The CDR3 runs to 14 residues. After removal of 8 bases from V and 1 base from J, the junction contained 5 bases not matched to a gene. Looked up from germline, CDR1 is LNHDA and CDR2 is SQIVND (reference sequence). The CDR3 loop reads CASFRQGGNTEAFF. The CDR3 DNA reads TGTGCCAGTTTTCGACAGGGGGGGAACACTGAAGCTTTCTTT.

The CDR3 region is CASSLVTSRSTDTQYF. The CDR3 DNA reads TGTGCCAGCAGCTTGGTAACATCTAGGAGCACAGATACGCAGTATTTT. V is TRBV5-6 and J is TRBJ2-3, with D unresolved. V lost 0 bases and J 0 bases, leaving 11 bases between the germline ends. The V gene's germline CDR1 is SGHDT and CDR2 YYEEEE. There are 16 residues in the CDR3.

The sample holds one count of this clone. This chain joins TRBV7-9 and TRBJ2-1; D possibly corresponds to TRBD2 (5 bases). V was trimmed by 4 bases and J by 0 bases, leaving 16 bases between them. CDR1 and CDR2 from the germline V gene are SEHNR and FQNEAQ (reference sequence). The CDR3 contains 17 residues. The CDR3, as DNA: TGTGCCAGCAGCTCACCCTTAATAGCGATCTCCTACAATGAGCAGTTCTTC. It specifies CASSSPLIAISYNEQFF.

The chain's CDR3 is CASSARDRVEGASYGYTF. CDR3 coding DNA: TGTGCCAGCAGCGCCCGGGACAGGGTGGAGGGGGCGAGCTATGGCTACACCTTC. The rearrangement links TRBV9 to TRBJ1-2, with 9 positions matching TRBD1. With 3 bases clipped from V and 4 bases from J, the junction kept 16 bases outside the gene matches. CDR1 and CDR2 from the germline V gene are SGDLS and YYNGEE. The CDR3 is 18 amino acids. The full variable domain, in which reference TRBV9 and TRBJ1-2 provide the parts outside the CDR3, is DSGVTQTPKHLITATGQRVTLRCSPRSGDLSVYWYQQSLDQGLQFLIQYYNGEERAKGNILERFSAQQFPDLHSELNLSSLELGDSALYFCASSARDRVEGASYGYTFGSGTRLTVV.

The table lists this clone with a count of one. This specimen includes other DNA sequences encoding the same CDR3. The rearrangement joins TRBV5-1 to TRBJ1-4; 9 bases agree with TRBD1. Per the germline V gene, CDR1 is SGHRS and CDR2 is YFSETQ. The CDR3 has 13 residues. Germline trimming cut 2 bases from V and 8 bases from J; bases unmatched to any gene: 1. CDR3 sequence: CASSFGTGEKLFF. The CDR3 DNA reads as TGCGCCAGCAGCTTTGGGACAGGGGAAAAACTGTTTTTT.

This chain joins TRBV28 and TRBJ2-2; TRBD2 matches 12 bases. CDR1 and CDR2 from the germline V gene are MDHEN and SYDVKM. J gave up 4 bases and V 6 bases, and 3 bases lay outside the gene matches. This CDR3 contains 15 residues. CDR3 nucleotides: TGTGCCAGCAGGGCTAGCGGGAGGGGCACCGGGGAGCTGTTTTTT. Residues: CASRASGRGTGELFF. The entire variable domain, with the rest obtained from reference TRBV28 and TRBJ2-2, is as follows: DVKVTQSSRYLVKRTGEKVFLECVQDMDHENMFWYRQDPGLGLRLIYFSYDVKMKEKGDIPEGYSVSREKKERFSLILESASTNQTSMYLCASRASGRGTGELFFGEGSRLTVL.

This chain uses TRBV29-1 with TRBJ1-4, with unresolved D. The germline CDR1 and CDR2 sequences are SQVTM and ANQGSEA. The CDR3 is 12 residues long. The V and J ends lost 5 bases and 7 bases respectively, with 11 bases between them. The CDR3 is CSVRGSGEKLFF. CDR3 coding DNA: TGCAGCGTTCGGGGATCAGGTGAAAAACTGTTTTTT. Using reference TRBV29-1 and TRBJ1-4 for the parts outside the CDR3, the full variable domain is SAVISQKPSRDICQRGTSLTIQCQVDSQVTMMFWYRQQPGQSLTLIATANQGSEATYESGFVIDKFPISRPNLTFSTLTVSNMSPEDSSIYLCSVRGSGEKLFFGSGTQLSVL.

The rearrangement uses TRBV9 and TRBJ2-7, with 7 bases identical to TRBD2. This CDR3 contains 16 residues. The germline CDR1 and CDR2 sequences are SGDLS and YYNGEE. Trimming took 4 bases from V and 2 from J; bases not matched to a gene: 12. As DNA, the CDR3 is TGTGCCAGCAGCCCATCCCCGACGGGAGGCCCCTACGAGCAGTACTTC. It is translated as CASSPSPTGGPYEQYF.

The chain couples TRBV5-1 to TRBJ1-4; TRBD1 matches 10 bases. This CDR3 is 17 amino acids long. Looked up from germline, CDR1 is SGHRS and CDR2 is YFSETQ. V lost 4 bases to trimming and J lost 8 bases; unmatched junction nucleotides: 14. CDR3 region: CASSLVPPGQGEEKLFF. The CDR3 nucleotides are TGCGCCAGCAGCCTTGTCCCCCCCGGACAGGGGGAGGAAAAACTGTTTTTT.

The genes are TRBV10-3 and TRBJ2-7; 10 bases align to TRBD2. The CDR3 extends over 15 amino acids. CDR1 and CDR2 (germline): ENHRY, SYGVKD. Germline trimming cut 6 bases from V and 0 bases from J; bases unmatched to any gene: 5. The CDR3 protein is CAIRTSGTISYEQYF. The CDR3 DNA reads as TGTGCCATCAGAACTAGCGGGACCATCTCCTACGAGCAGTACTTC.

This clone was seen once. V and J are TRBV28 and TRBJ1-4, with a possible D match to TRBD1 (5 bases). V was cut by 5 bases and J by 4 bases, with 11 bases left in between. CDR3 size: 14 residues. Germline values: CDR1 MDHEN, CDR2 SYDVKM. The CDR3 here is CASSRRGVNEKLFF. CDR3 DNA: TGTGCCAGCAGTCGCCGAGGGGTTAATGAAAAACTGTTTTTT.

V gene TRBV7-2 combines with J gene TRBJ1-2; D unclear. Germline V CDR1 and CDR2: SGHTA, FQGNSA. CDR3 length equals 13 residues. V was trimmed by 2 bases and J by 7 bases, leaving 11 bases between them. In DNA form, the CDR3 reads TGTGCCAGCAGCTTATCTTCGCTGGGTGGCTACACCTTC. This translates into CASSLSSLGGYTF.

This clone came up many times. The chain couples TRBV7-2 to TRBJ1-4, with D perhaps matching TRBD1 (6 bases). V dropped 1 base and J dropped 4 bases, with 10 bases sitting between them. This CDR3 is built from 15 residues. The germline V gene has CDR1 SGHTA and CDR2 FQGNSA. CDR3 loop: CASSLDGGRNEKLFF. CDR3 coding DNA: TGTGCCAGCAGCTTAGATGGGGGGCGTAATGAAAAACTGTTTTTT.

The chain uses TRBV29-1 and TRBJ2-6; D remains unclear. The germline gives CDR1 SQVTM, CDR2 ANQGSEA. Trimming removed 3 bases from V and 0 bases from J, with 3 bases in between. The CDR3 totals 13 residues. The CDR3 region has the DNA TGCAGCGTTGAGTCCTCTGGGGCCAACGTCCTGACTTTC. This codes for CSVESSGANVLTF.

This clone was seen many times. The CDR3 sequence is CATNSEAAGQPQHF. CDR3 sequence (DNA): TGTGCCACCAACAGTGAGGCGGCCGGTCAGCCCCAGCATTTT. The rearrangement uses TRBV28 and TRBJ1-5; unclear D gene. Germline loops: CDR1 MDHEN, CDR2 SYDVKM. CDR3 length: 14 residues. The V end lost 10 bases, the J end lost 6 bases, and 19 bases lay between the germline ends.